A selection of T cell receptor beta chains follows, all from one sample in a study of T cell clonotyping in hematopoietic cell transplantation. The protocol was immunoSEQ multiplex PCR, while the TCRdb copy is restricted to in-frame clones and leaves out a portion. The top ten hold approximately 3% of the sample, which has tens of thousands of clones, around 85% seen once. The sample in question was peripheral blood mononuclear cells, obtained before stem cell transplant. These receptors all stem from a man aged 60-69 years with acute myeloid leukemia. Some clones in this sample may be carry-over from other donors' samples. Each CDR3 is given with its conserved first and last residue. A D gene is named only where the DNA matches it firmly. Some rows mark clone size as missing; the rest say once, few, many or name a class of expanded clone.

clone_size,j_call,v_call,d_call,cdr3_aa,cdr3_nt
NA,TRBJ1-1,TRBV10-3,NA,CAIRVGASYTEAFF,TGTGCCATCAGGGTGGGGGCATCGTACACTGAAGCTTTCTTT
NA,TRBJ2-3,TRBV7-2,NA,CASSLGGASRTDTQYF,TGTGCCAGCAGCTTAGGGGGGGCGAGCCGCACAGATACGCAGTATTTT
NA,TRBJ2-7,TRBV6-1,NA,CASSELYEQYF,TGTGCCAGCAGTGAACTTTACGAGCAGTACTTC
NA,TRBJ2-5,TRBV4-2,NA,CASSHAPGPGLETQYF,TGTGCCAGCAGCCATGCACCGGGCCCGGGGTTAGAGACCCAGTACTTC
NA,TRBJ1-3,TRBV7-2,NA,CASSGDPGSASGNTIYF,TGTGCCAGCAGCGGAGACCCAGGGTCAGCGTCTGGAAACACCATATATTTT
few,TRBJ1-2,TRBV9,NA,CASSASYGYTF,TGTGCCAGCAGCGCTTCGTATGGCTACACCTTC
NA,TRBJ2-3,TRBV19,TRBD2,CASSMGAGGADTQYF,TGTGCCAGTAGTATGGGGGCGGGGGGAGCAGATACGCAGTATTTT
NA,TRBJ1-2,TRBV2,NA,CASRAHMGAGGYTF,TGTGCCAGCAGGGCCCATATGGGGGCCGGTGGCTACACCTTC
few,TRBJ2-1,TRBV4-3,NA,CASSQDGGRYNEQFF,TGCGCCAGCAGCCAAGATGGAGGACGGTACAATGAGCAGTTCTTC
NA,TRBJ2-6,TRBV5-6,NA,CASSLVGVANSGANVLTF,TGTGCCAGCAGCTTGGTGGGGGTTGCGAACTCTGGGGCCAACGTCCTGACTTTC
NA,TRBJ2-7,TRBV5-1,NA,CASTLGTLRDEQYF,TGCGCCAGCACGCTTGGGACACTACGAGACGAGCAGTACTTC
once,TRBJ1-5,TRBV7-9,NA,CASSRDPNQPQHF,TGTGCCAGCAGCCGCGATCCAAATCAGCCCCAGCATTTT
NA,TRBJ1-5,TRBV30,NA,CAAGYRQPQHF,TGTGCCGCAGGGTATCGTCAGCCCCAGCATTTT
NA,TRBJ2-2,TRBV7-7,NA,CASTGQMNTGELFF,TGTGCCAGCACCGGACAGATGAACACCGGGGAGCTGTTTTTT
few,TRBJ1-3,TRBV7-9,NA,CASSLGSLNTIYF,TGTGCCAGCAGCTTAGGTAGTCTAAACACCATATATTTT
NA,TRBJ2-3,TRBV7-2,TRBD2,CASLAGGDTQYF,TGTGCCAGTCTAGCGGGGGGAGATACGCAGTATTTT
NA,TRBJ2-7,TRBV7-9,TRBD2,CASSPSGRSGHEQYF,TGTGCCAGCAGCCCCTCGGGGCGTAGCGGGCACGAGCAGTACTTC
NA,TRBJ2-6,TRBV5-1,TRBD1,CASSETGAGANVLTF,TGCGCCAGCAGCGAAACAGGGGCTGGGGCCAACGTCCTGACTTTC
NA,TRBJ1-2,TRBV6-6,NA,CASSTTGTSDYGYTF,TGTGCCAGCAGTACCACAGGGACTTCGGACTATGGCTACACCTTC
NA,TRBJ2-7,TRBV28,NA,CASSTLRLEQYF,TGTGCCAGCAGTACGCTTAGACTCGAGCAGTACTTC
once,TRBJ2-7,TRBV5-1,TRBD1,CASSADSGQGGSEQYF,TGCGCCAGCAGCGCGGATTCGGGACAGGGTGGGTCCGAGCAGTACTTC
NA,TRBJ1-6,TRBV30,TRBD1,CAWDRVGNSPLHF,TGTGCCTGGGACAGGGTGGGTAATTCACCCCTCCACTTT
NA,TRBJ2-7,TRBV10-3,TRBD1,CANSPGTDGSEQYF,TGTGCCAACTCCCCCGGGACAGATGGGTCCGAGCAGTACTTC
once,TRBJ1-1,TRBV7-2,NA,CASSLALGTGEAFF,TGTGCCAGCAGCTTAGCTCTGGGGACGGGTGAAGCTTTCTTT
NA,TRBJ2-7,TRBV5-4,TRBD1,CASSPRTGGSYEQYF,TGTGCCAGCAGCCCGCGGACAGGGGGTTCCTACGAGCAGTACTTC
NA,TRBJ2-2,TRBV9,NA,CASSVRTGELFF,TGTGCCAGCAGTGTACGGACCGGGGAGCTGTTTTTT
NA,TRBJ2-7,TRBV15,NA,CATSRDRPTDRTYEQYF,TGTGCCACCAGCAGAGATCGTCCGACAGATCGGACCTACGAGCAGTACTTC
NA,TRBJ1-2,TRBV29-1,NA,CSVQITVYGYTF,TGCAGCGTGCAAATAACCGTCTATGGCTACACCTTC
NA,TRBJ1-1,TRBV9,NA,CASSPISNTEAFF,TGTGCCAGCAGCCCCATCTCCAACACTGAAGCTTTCTTT
once,TRBJ1-4,TRBV6-7,NA,CASSYPADEKLFF,TGTGCCAGCAGTTACCCGGCGGATGAAAAACTGTTTTTT
NA,TRBJ1-1,TRBV18,NA,CASSPIPQSLNTEAFF,TGTGCCAGCTCACCAATTCCTCAGAGTTTGAACACTGAAGCTTTCTTT
NA,TRBJ2-3,TRBV2,NA,CASSESGPSNTQYF,TGTGCCAGCAGTGAATCGGGGCCAAGCAATACGCAGTATTTT
NA,TRBJ1-2,TRBV19,NA,CASRPFSTGNGYGYTF,TGTGCCAGCCGACCCTTTAGTACAGGGAACGGCTATGGCTACACCTTC
NA,TRBJ2-5,TRBV18,TRBD2,CASSQGLAGQETQYF,TGTGCCAGCTCACAGGGACTAGCGGGCCAAGAGACCCAGTACTTC
NA,TRBJ1-3,TRBV6-1,NA,CASRGTAASGNTIYF,TGTGCCAGCAGGGGGACGGCGGCGTCCGGAAACACCATATATTTT
NA,TRBJ2-2,TRBV7-2,NA,CASSWDSLPGTGELFF,TGTGCCAGCAGCTGGGACTCTTTACCGGGCACCGGGGAGCTGTTTTTT
NA,TRBJ2-5,TRBV4-2,TRBD2,CASSPSVAGGSDDGETQYF,TGTGCCAGCAGCCCCTCGGTAGCGGGGGGGTCCGATGACGGAGAGACCCAGTACTTC
NA,TRBJ2-7,TRBV14,NA,CASSQMGWDTGSYEQYF,TGTGCCAGCAGCCAGATGGGTTGGGACACGGGTTCCTACGAGCAGTACTTC
NA,TRBJ2-5,TRBV7-7,NA,CASSLIGGREETQYF,TGTGCCAGCAGCTTAATAGGAGGGCGTGAAGAGACCCAGTACTTC
NA,TRBJ2-5,TRBV4-2,NA,CASSKTALHQETQYF,TGTGCCAGCAGCAAGACGGCACTCCACCAAGAGACCCAGTACTTC
NA,TRBJ1-5,TRBV15,TRBD1,CATSSGQGKDASNQPQHF,TGTGCCACCAGCTCGGGACAGGGGAAGGATGCTAGCAATCAGCCCCAGCATTTT
NA,TRBJ2-6,TRBV7-2,NA,CASSPRGGPSGANVLTF,TGTGCCAGCAGCCCTCGGGGAGGCCCCTCTGGGGCCAACGTCCTGACTTTC
NA,TRBJ1-1,TRBV2,NA,CASSGTGEAFF,TGTGCCAGCAGCGGAACAGGGGAAGCTTTCTTT
NA,TRBJ1-4,TRBV9,NA,CASSGNGWGEKLFF,TGTGCCAGCAGCGGAAATGGTTGGGGTGAAAAACTGTTTTTT
NA,TRBJ2-2,TRBV19,NA,CASSMLQIGELFF,TGTGCCAGTAGTATGTTACAAATCGGGGAGCTGTTTTTT
NA,TRBJ1-3,TRBV7-8,TRBD1,CASSRGQGASDTIYF,TGTGCCAGCAGCCGGGGACAGGGGGCTTCAGACACCATATATTTT
NA,TRBJ1-4,TRBV7-3,NA,CASSLTGGGHEKLFF,TGTGCCAGCAGCTTAACCGGGGGCGGTCATGAAAAACTGTTTTTT
NA,TRBJ2-7,TRBV9,TRBD1,CASSVEGSGGYEQYF,TGTGCCAGCAGCGTAGAGGGTTCAGGGGGATACGAGCAGTACTTC
NA,TRBJ1-6,TRBV5-1,NA,CASSDRDMRNSPLHF,TGCGCCAGCAGCGACCGGGACATGAGGAATTCACCCCTCCACTTT
NA,TRBJ1-5,TRBV6-5,TRBD1,CASDTGQGRNQPQHF,TGTGCCAGCGACACTGGACAGGGCCGGAATCAGCCCCAGCATTTT
NA,TRBJ2-3,TRBV27,TRBD2,CASSRTSRSTDTQYF,TGTGCCAGCAGTCGGACTAGCCGGAGCACAGATACGCAGTATTTT
NA,TRBJ1-4,TRBV9,NA,CASSVGQIQLNEKLFF,TGTGCCAGCAGCGTAGGACAGATCCAGCTTAATGAAAAACTGTTTTTT
NA,TRBJ2-5,TRBV5-1,NA,CASSREETQYF,TGCGCCAGCAGCAGAGAAGAGACCCAGTACTTC
few,TRBJ1-6,TRBV9,NA,CASSVEPVISSPLHF,TGTGCCAGCAGCGTAGAGCCGGTTATAAGCTCACCCCTCCACTTT
NA,TRBJ1-1,TRBV4-1,NA,CASSFPDSLNTEAFF,TGCGCCAGCAGCTTCCCGGACAGCTTGAACACTGAAGCTTTCTTT
NA,TRBJ2-7,TRBV6-1,NA,CASSEGLYLSSYEQYF,TGTGCCAGCAGTGAAGGCTTGTATCTGAGCTCCTACGAGCAGTACTTC
NA,TRBJ1-1,TRBV7-3,NA,CASSLMLLDTVRNEAFF,TGTGCCAGCAGCTTAATGCTTTTGGATACCGTTCGGAATGAAGCTTTCTTT
NA,TRBJ1-1,TRBV5-1,NA,CASSSRANLNTEAFF,TGCGCCAGCAGCTCGAGGGCCAACTTGAACACTGAAGCTTTCTTT
NA,TRBJ2-7,TRBV6-5,NA,CATMSDISYEQYF,TGTGCCACCATGTCGGACATCTCCTACGAGCAGTACTTC
NA,TRBJ2-7,TRBV28,NA,CASSAVIYEQYF,TGTGCCAGCAGTGCCGTTATTTACGAGCAGTACTTC